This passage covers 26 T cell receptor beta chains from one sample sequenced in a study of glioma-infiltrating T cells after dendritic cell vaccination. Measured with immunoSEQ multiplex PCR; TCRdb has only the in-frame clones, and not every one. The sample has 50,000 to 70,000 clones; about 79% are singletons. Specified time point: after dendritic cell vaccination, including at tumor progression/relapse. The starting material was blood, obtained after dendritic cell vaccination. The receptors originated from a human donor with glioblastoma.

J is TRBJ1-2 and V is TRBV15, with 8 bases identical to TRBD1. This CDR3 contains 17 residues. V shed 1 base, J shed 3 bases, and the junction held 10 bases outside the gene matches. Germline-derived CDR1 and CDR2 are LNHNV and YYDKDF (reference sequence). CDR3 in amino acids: CATSRVVLAGGDYGYTF. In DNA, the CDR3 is TGTGCCACCAGCAGAGTCGTGTTGGCAGGGGGCGACTATGGCTACACCTTC.

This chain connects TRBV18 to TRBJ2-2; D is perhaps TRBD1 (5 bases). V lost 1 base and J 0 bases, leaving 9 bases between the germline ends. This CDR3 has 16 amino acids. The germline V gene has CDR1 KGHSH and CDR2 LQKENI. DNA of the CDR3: TGTGCCAGCTCACCACAGACAGCTTCGAACACCGGGGAGCTGTTTTTT. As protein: CASSPQTASNTGELFF.

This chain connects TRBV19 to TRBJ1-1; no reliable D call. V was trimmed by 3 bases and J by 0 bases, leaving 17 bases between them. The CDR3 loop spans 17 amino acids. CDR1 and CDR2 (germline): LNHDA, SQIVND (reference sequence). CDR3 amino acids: CASSISLRQRMNTEAFF. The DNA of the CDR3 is TGTGCCAGTAGTATTAGTCTGCGGCAGCGTATGAACACTGAAGCTTTCTTT. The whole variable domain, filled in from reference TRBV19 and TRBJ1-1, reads DGGITQSPKYLFRKEGQNVTLSCEQNLNHDAMYWYRQDPGQGLRLIYYSQIVNDFQKGDIAEGYSVSREKKESFPLTVTSAQKNPTAFYLCASSISLRQRMNTEAFFGQGTRLTVV.

The CDR3 nucleotides read TGTGCCACCAGCAGAGATCGCCTAGCGGGGGGCTACGAGCAGTACTTC. Translation gives CATSRDRLAGGYEQYF. The chain combines TRBV15 with TRBJ2-7, with 11 bases identical to TRBD2. Germline CDR1 is LNHNV and CDR2 is YYDKDF (reference sequence). With V trimmed by 0 bases and J by 3 bases, 4 bases remained unmatched. This CDR3 comprises 16 residues.

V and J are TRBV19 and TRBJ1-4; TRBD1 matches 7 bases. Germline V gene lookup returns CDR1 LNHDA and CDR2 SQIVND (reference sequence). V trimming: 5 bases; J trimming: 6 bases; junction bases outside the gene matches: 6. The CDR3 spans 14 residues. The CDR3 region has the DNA TGTGCCAGTAGTGAGGACAGGAGGGATGAAAAACTGTTTTTT. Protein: CASSEDRRDEKLFF.

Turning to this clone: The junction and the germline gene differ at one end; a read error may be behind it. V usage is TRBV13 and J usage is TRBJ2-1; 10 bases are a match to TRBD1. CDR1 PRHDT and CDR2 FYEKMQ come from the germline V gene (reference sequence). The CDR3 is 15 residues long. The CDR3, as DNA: TGTGCCAGCAGCTACCGGGACAGGGGATTCAATGAGCAGCTCTTC. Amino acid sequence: CASSYRDRGFNEQLF.

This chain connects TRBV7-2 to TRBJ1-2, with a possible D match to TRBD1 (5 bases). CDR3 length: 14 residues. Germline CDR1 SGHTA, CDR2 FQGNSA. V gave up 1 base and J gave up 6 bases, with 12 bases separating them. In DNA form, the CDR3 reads TGTGCCAGCAGCTTAGTGGGGGGAGGGAATGGCTACACCTTC. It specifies CASSLVGGGNGYTF. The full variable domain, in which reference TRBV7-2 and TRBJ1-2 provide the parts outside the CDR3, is GAGVSQSPSNKVTEKGKDVELRCDPISGHTALYWYRQSLGQGLEFLIYFQGNSAPDKSGLPSDRFSAERTGGSVSTLTIQRTQQEDSAVYLCASSLVGGGNGYTFGSGTRLTVV.

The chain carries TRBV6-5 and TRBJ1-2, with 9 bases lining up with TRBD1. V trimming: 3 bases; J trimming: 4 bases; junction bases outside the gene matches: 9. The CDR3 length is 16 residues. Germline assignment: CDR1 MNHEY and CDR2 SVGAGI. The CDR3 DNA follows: TGTGCCAGCAGTTATCTGGGACAGGGCGGCTCCTATGGCTACACCTTC. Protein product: CASSYLGQGGSYGYTF.

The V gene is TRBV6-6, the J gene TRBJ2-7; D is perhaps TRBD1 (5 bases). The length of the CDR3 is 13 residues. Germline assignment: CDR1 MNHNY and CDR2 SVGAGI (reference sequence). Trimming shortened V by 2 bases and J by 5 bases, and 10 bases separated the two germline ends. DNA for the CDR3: TGTGCCAGCAGTTACCGACAGCCCGACGAGCAGTACTTC. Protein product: CASSYRQPDEQYF.

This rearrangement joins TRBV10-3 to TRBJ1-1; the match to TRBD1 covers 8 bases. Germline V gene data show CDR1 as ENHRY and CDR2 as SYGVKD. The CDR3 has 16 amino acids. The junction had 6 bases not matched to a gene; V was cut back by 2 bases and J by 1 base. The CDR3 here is CAISEPGQGSNTEAFF. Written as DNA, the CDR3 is TGTGCCATCAGTGAGCCAGGACAGGGTTCGAACACTGAAGCTTTCTTT.

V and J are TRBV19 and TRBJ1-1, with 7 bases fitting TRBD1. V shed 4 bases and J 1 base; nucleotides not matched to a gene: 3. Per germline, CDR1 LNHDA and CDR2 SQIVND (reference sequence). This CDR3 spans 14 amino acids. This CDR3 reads CASSKGQQNTEAFF. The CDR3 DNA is TGTGCCAGTAGTAAGGGACAGCAGAACACTGAAGCTTTCTTT.

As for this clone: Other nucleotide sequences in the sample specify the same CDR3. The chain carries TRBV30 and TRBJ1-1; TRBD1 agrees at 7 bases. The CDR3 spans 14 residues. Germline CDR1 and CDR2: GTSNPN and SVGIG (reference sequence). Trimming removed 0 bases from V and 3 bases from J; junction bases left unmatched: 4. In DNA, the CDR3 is TGTGCCTGGAGTGTAGGGGGCTCCTACACTGAAGCTTTCTTT. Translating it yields CAWSVGGSYTEAFF.

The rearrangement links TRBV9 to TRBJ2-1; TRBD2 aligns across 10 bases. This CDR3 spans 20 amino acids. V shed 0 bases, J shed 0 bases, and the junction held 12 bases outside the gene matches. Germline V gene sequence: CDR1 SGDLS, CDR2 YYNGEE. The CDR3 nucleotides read TGTGCCAGCAGCGTAGAAAGCGGGGGGGGTCGGCCTAGCTCCTACAATGAGCAGTTCTTC. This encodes CASSVESGGGRPSSYNEQFF.

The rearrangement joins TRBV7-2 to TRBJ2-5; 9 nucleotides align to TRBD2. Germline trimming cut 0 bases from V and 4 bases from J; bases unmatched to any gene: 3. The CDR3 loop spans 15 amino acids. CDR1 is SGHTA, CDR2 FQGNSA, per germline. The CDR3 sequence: CASSLAPAGGETQYF. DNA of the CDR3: TGTGCCAGCAGCTTAGCTCCAGCGGGAGGAGAGACCCAGTACTTC.

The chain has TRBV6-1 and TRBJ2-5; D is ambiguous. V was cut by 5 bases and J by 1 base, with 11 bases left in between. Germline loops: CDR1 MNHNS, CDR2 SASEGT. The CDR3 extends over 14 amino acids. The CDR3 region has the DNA TGTGCCAGCAGTACAACAGCCGTCCAAGAGACCCAGTACTTC. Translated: CASSTTAVQETQYF.

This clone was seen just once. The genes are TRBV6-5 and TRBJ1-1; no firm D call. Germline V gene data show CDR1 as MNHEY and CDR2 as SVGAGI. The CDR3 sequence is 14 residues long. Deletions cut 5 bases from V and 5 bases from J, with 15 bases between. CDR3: CASSPPAGRTEAFF. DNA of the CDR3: TGTGCCAGCAGTCCCCCGGCCGGGAGGACTGAAGCTTTCTTT.

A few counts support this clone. CDR3 nucleotides: TGTGCCATCAGTGAAGGTAGCGGGGGGACCATCAACACCGGGGAGCTGTTTTTT. Translation gives CAISEGSGGTINTGELFF. This chain links TRBV10-3 with TRBJ2-2; the match to TRBD2 covers 10 bases. V lost 3 bases and J lost 2; bases outside the gene matches: 9. Germline CDR1 reads ENHRY; CDR2 reads SYGVKD. CDR3 size: 18 residues.

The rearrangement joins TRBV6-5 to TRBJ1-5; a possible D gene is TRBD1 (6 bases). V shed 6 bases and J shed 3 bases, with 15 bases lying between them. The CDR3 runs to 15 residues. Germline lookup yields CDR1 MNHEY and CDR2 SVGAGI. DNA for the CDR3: TGTGCCAGCAGCTCAGGGGCGGAGGACAATCAGCCCCAGCATTTT. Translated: CASSSGAEDNQPQHF.

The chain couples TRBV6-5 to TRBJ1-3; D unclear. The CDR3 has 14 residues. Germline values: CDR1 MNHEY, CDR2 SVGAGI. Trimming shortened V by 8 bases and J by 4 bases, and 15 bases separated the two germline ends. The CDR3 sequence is CASRRRVRGNTIYF. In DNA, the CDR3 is TGTGCCAGCCGACGGCGGGTGAGGGGAAACACCATATATTTT.

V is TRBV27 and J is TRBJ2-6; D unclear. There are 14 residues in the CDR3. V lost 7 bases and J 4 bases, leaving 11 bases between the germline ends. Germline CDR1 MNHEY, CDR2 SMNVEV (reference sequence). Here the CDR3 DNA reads TGTGCCAGCACTCCTGGGCCAGGGGCCAACGTCCTGACTTTC. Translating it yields CASTPGPGANVLTF.

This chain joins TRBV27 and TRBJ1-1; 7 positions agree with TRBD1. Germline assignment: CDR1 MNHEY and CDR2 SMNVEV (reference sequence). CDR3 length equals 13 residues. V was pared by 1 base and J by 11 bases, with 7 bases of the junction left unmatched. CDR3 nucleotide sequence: TGTGCCAGCAGTTTATGGGACAGTGAGGAGGCTTTCTTT. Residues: CASSLWDSEEAFF.

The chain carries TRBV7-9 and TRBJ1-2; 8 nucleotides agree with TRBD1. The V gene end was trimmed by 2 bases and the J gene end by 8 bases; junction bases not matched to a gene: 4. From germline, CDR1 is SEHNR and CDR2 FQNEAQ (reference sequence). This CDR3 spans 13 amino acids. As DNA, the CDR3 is TGTGCCAGCAGCTTACAGGGGGCGTGGGGCTACACCTTC. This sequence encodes CASSLQGAWGYTF.

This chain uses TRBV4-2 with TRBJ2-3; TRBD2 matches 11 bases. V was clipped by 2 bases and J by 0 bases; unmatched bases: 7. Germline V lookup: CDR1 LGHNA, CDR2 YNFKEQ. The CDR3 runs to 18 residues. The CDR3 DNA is TGTGCCAGCAGCCAACGAACTAGCGGGGGACTTAGCACAGATACGCAGTATTTT. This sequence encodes CASSQRTSGGLSTDTQYF.

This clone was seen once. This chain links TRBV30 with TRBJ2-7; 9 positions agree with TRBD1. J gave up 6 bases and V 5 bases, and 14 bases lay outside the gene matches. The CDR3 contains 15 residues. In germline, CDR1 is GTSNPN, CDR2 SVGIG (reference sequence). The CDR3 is CAWESGTGKIAEQYF. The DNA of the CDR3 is TGTGCCTGGGAATCCGGGACAGGGAAAATCGCCGAGCAGTACTTC.

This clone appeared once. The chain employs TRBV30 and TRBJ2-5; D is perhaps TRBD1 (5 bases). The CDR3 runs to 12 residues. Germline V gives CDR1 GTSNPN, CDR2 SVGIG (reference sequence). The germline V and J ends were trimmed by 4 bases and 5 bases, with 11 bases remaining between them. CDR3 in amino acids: CAWTRGRETQYF. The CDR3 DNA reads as TGTGCCTGGACTAGGGGCCGGGAGACCCAGTACTTC.

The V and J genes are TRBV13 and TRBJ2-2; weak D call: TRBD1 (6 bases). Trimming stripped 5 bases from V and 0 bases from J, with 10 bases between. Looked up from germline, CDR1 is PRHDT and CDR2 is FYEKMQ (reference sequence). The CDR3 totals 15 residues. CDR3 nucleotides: TGTGCCAGCAGCCCGGGGACAACGAACACCGGGGAGCTGTTTTTT. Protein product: CASSPGTTNTGELFF.